This record covers a single T cell receptor (beta chain). This sample is drawn from a study of CD8 T cells in Susac syndrome. V lost 7 bases to trimming and J lost 0 bases, with 17 bases between them. This CDR3 region has 16 residues. Germline V gene lookup returns CDR1 SGHAT and CDR2 FQNNGV. Sequencing of TCR beta was performed on blood CD8+ and CD4+ T cells. RNA amounts of about 0.5 to 1 ug underwent reverse transcription with random hexamers. TCRdb processed the immunoSEQ multiplex PCR reads anew with MiXCR; each CDR3 protein has one entry. The sample yields approximately 170,000 distinct CDR3 sequences, 90% to 95% seen once.

Sequenced: CD4+ T cells from PBMCs. V and J are TRBV11-2 and TRBJ2-3; weak D call: TRBD1 (5 bases). The source of this sequence is a human donor in good health. Written as DNA, the CDR3 is TGTGCCAGCACCAAGAACGCACAGGTTAGCACAGATACGCAGTATTTT. Translated, it gives CASTKNAQVSTDTQYF.